Each of the 16 T cell receptor beta chains below was sequenced from the same sample in a study of shared T cell receptors in the human thymus. Using immunoSEQ multiplex PCR, the repertoire was profiled, and TCRdb retains in-frame clones only, with some absent. Of around 340,000 clones in the sample, 85% to 95% were seen once. Sequenced: thymocytes. These receptors were collected from a human donor.

This rearrangement joins TRBV7-8 to TRBJ2-4; D uncertain. CDR3 length: 19 residues. Germline CDR1 is SGHVS and CDR2 is FQNEAQ. V lost 1 base and J 3 bases, leaving 22 bases between the germline ends. CDR3 loop: CASSLGTRDRFQDKNIQYF. For the CDR3, the DNA is TGTGCCAGCAGCTTAGGAACCCGCGATCGCTTTCAGGACAAAAACATTCAGTACTTC.

This clone was recorded only once. The chain has TRBV11-1 and TRBJ2-2; D not resolved. Germline lookup yields CDR1 SGHAT and CDR2 FQDESV (reference sequence). The V end lost 1 base, the J end lost 0 bases, and 9 bases lay between the germline ends. CDR3 length: 16 amino acids. The CDR3 loop reads CASSLGTGSNTGELFF. The CDR3 region has the DNA TGTGCCAGCAGCTTAGGCACGGGCTCGAACACCGGGGAGCTGTTTTTT.

The chain combines TRBV18 with TRBJ2-7, with a possible D match to TRBD2 (5 bases). CDR3 size: 13 residues. Looked up from germline, CDR1 is KGHSH and CDR2 is LQKENI. The V end lost 6 bases, the J end lost 3 bases, and 12 bases lay between the germline ends. DNA for the CDR3: TGTGCCAGCTCCCGTGGACGGGACTACGAGCAGTACTTC. Translating gives CASSRGRDYEQYF.

This clone was observed a single time. This chain joins TRBV10-3 and TRBJ2-7; the match to TRBD1 covers 8 bases. CDR3 length: 19 amino acids. V dropped 3 bases and J dropped 1; count of bases not matched to a gene: 17. Germline V gives CDR1 ENHRY, CDR2 SYGVKD. The CDR3 protein is CAISEPGAGGDRTSYEQYF. CDR3 coding DNA: TGTGCCATCAGTGAACCCGGGGCAGGTGGGGACAGGACATCCTACGAGCAGTACTTC.

This chain uses TRBV4-1 with TRBJ2-7, with D unclear. Trimming removed 0 bases at V and 1 base at J, with 7 bases between. The CDR3 has 14 residues. Germline CDR1 is MGHRA and CDR2 is YSYEKL. The CDR3 here is CASSQDQPSYEQYF. The CDR3 region has the DNA TGCGCCAGCAGCCAAGATCAGCCATCCTACGAGCAGTACTTC.

CDR3 sequence reads: CASKGEGISNQPQHF. CDR3 sequence (DNA): TGTGCCAGTAAGGGGGAGGGGATTAGCAATCAGCCCCAGCATTTT. This rearrangement joins TRBV19 to TRBJ1-5; tentatively, D is TRBD1 (6 bases). The CDR3 covers 15 residues. Germline-derived CDR1 and CDR2 are LNHDA and SQIVND (reference sequence). Deletions cut 7 bases from V and 0 bases from J, with 13 bases between. Full variable domain (rest looked up from reference TRBV19 and TRBJ1-5): DGGITQSPKYLFRKEGQNVTLSCEQNLNHDAMYWYRQDPGQGLRLIYYSQIVNDFQKGDIAEGYSVSREKKESFPLTVTSAQKNPTAFYLCASKGEGISNQPQHFGDGTRLSIL.

CDR3 sequence (DNA): TGTGCCAGCAGCTCCCCAGGGAGGAATGAGCAGTTCTTC. Protein product: CASSSPGRNEQFF. The chain combines TRBV7-4 with TRBJ2-1, with D perhaps matching TRBD2 (6 bases). CDR3 length: 13 amino acids. Deletions cut 4 bases from V and 7 bases from J, with 11 bases between. Germline V gene lookup returns CDR1 SGHVT and CDR2 SQSDAQ.

A word on this clone: The same CDR3 arises from other DNA sequences in this sample as well. The rearrangement links TRBV28 to TRBJ2-1; no definite D call. V lost 3 bases and J lost 4, with 4 bases in between. The germline V gene has CDR1 MDHEN and CDR2 SYDVKM. This CDR3 spans 12 amino acids. The chain's CDR3 is CASSLSYNEQFF. In nucleotides, the CDR3 is TGTGCCAGCAGTTTGTCATACAATGAGCAGTTCTTC.

The rearrangement links TRBV28 to TRBJ1-5; no clear D gene. CDR3 size: 14 residues. The V gene's germline CDR1 is MDHEN and CDR2 SYDVKM. V lost 6 bases to trimming and J lost 3 bases, with 12 bases between them. The CDR3 sequence: CASRDQAPNQPQHF. The CDR3 bases are TGTGCCAGCAGGGATCAGGCACCCAATCAGCCCCAGCATTTT.

V usage is TRBV9 and J usage is TRBJ2-2; possible D gene TRBD1, 6 bases. The CDR3 runs to 17 residues. The V end lost 3 bases, the J end lost 2 bases, and 17 bases lay between the germline ends. Germline V CDR1 and CDR2: SGDLS, YYNGEE. CDR3 protein: CASSDQNRAPNTGELFF. CDR3 sequence (DNA): TGTGCCAGCAGCGACCAAAACAGGGCCCCTAACACCGGGGAGCTGTTTTTT.

V usage is TRBV28 and J usage is TRBJ2-3, with 10 bases matching TRBD2. The V gene's germline CDR1 is MDHEN and CDR2 SYDVKM. This CDR3 has 16 amino acids. J was trimmed by 0 bases and V by 2 bases; bases with no gene match: 2. CDR3 nucleotides: TGTGCCAGCAGTTTACGGACTAGCGGAAGCACAGATACGCAGTATTTT. Its translation: CASSLRTSGSTDTQYF.

V gene TRBV5-6 combines with J gene TRBJ2-1, with a weak D call TRBD1 (6 bases). CDR3 size: 13 residues. V shed 0 bases and J shed 10 bases, with 11 bases lying between them. Germline assignment: CDR1 SGHDT and CDR2 YYEEEE. Here the CDR3 DNA reads TGTGCCAGCAGCTTGGCCTTAGGACAGGAGCAGTTCTTC. Amino acid sequence: CASSLALGQEQFF.

The chain joins TRBV19 to TRBJ2-3; perhaps TRBD2 as D (5 bases). CDR1 and CDR2 from the germline V gene are LNHDA and SQIVND (reference sequence). CDR3 length equals 12 residues. Trimming shortened V by 3 bases and J by 7 bases, and 8 bases separated the two germline ends. The CDR3 region is CASSIGRNTQYF. DNA for the CDR3: TGTGCCAGTAGTATTGGGAGAAATACGCAGTATTTT.

V usage is TRBV19 and J usage is TRBJ2-1, with 7 bases fitting TRBD1. CDR1 and CDR2 (germline): LNHDA, SQIVND (reference sequence). The CDR3 has 15 residues. V was pared by 10 bases and J by 2 bases, with 11 bases of the junction left unmatched. CDR3 amino acids: CATRTGTVPYNEQFF. The CDR3 DNA follows: TGTGCCACTAGAACCGGGACAGTACCCTACAATGAGCAGTTCTTC.

The chain links TRBV6-4 to TRBJ1-4, with a tentative D call TRBD1 (5 bases). This CDR3 spans 14 amino acids. Germline CDR1 and CDR2: MRHNA and SNTAGT. The V gene lost 10 bases and the J gene lost 8 bases, with 20 bases spanning the gap. The CDR3 sequence is CATKRSRDEEKLFF. CDR3 DNA sequence: TGTGCCACCAAGAGGTCCAGGGACGAGGAAAAACTGTTTTTT.

This chain connects TRBV15 to TRBJ2-3, with 8 bases fitting TRBD1. The V and J ends lost 1 base and 3 bases, in that order; junction bases with no gene match: 6. Germline CDR1 and CDR2: LNHNV and YYDKDF (reference sequence). The CDR3 totals 16 residues. CDR3 residues: CATSRGPDRVTDTQYF. Here the CDR3 DNA reads TGTGCCACCAGCAGAGGCCCGGACAGGGTAACAGATACGCAGTATTTT.